This T cell receptor beta chain was sequenced during a study of immune evolution from preneoplasia to lung adenocarcinoma (dated by TCRdb to the early 2020s). As for the study more broadly: The study profiled immune contexture across lung adenocarcinoma precursors and invasive adenocarcinoma using immune gene expression, TCR sequencing and multiplex immunofluorescence. Class I HLA alleles were inferred from exome data with POLYSOLVER, and allele-specific HLA loss was detected with LOHHLA. Resected precursor lesions (AAH, AIS, MIA) and invasive adenocarcinomas were compared against paired morphologically normal lung tissue. The immune data were combined with whole exome sequencing and methylation data from the same cohort of nodules. According to the study, around 100 samples were used for TCR sequencing. A total of 45 to 55 patients contributed TCR sequencing data. The sample size was set by how many specimens were available, not by a prior power calculation. In total, the cohort included under 60 patients with pulmonary nodules, all of whom underwent surgical resection. The paper's findings and limits, for the study overall: The findings reflected association rather than direct causation, and larger cohorts with long-term follow-up and longitudinal biopsies were considered necessary. Because every patient came from Japan and China, how well the results apply to Western populations was uncertain. The highest clonality was observed in normal lung, whereas higher T cell density and diversity but lower clonality appeared to be present in later-stage lesions. Normal lung had the highest top T cell clone frequencies, which appeared to decline progressively from AAH through AIS, MIA and invasive adenocarcinoma.

As for this clone: The antigen it recognizes is unknown. One base away there is no much larger clone; base qualities are not given.

Counted from cysteine to phenylalanine, this CDR3 has 12 amino acids. Of all the DNA, just the CDR3 is kept, 36 bases in frame from base 1. V loses 5 bases, J loses 4 bases, and the germline ends lie 9 bases apart. The CDR1 and CDR2 encoded by the germline V gene are SGHVS and FQNEAQ. Using the immunoSEQ hsTCRbeta Kit, TCR beta CDR3 regions were sequenced from DNA. Concerning the study's data processing: The ImmunoSEQ Analyzer was used to analyse the TCR sequencing data. T cell clonality was defined as 1 minus Pielou's evenness, as computed on productive rearrangements. To measure T cell diversity, the inverse Simpson index was applied to productive templates. T cell density was expressed as TCR beta template counts normalized to usable DNA, with usable DNA estimated by amplifying and sequencing housekeeping genes. Two-sided Kruskal-Wallis tests were used to compare TCR metrics across histologic stages. Here the immuneACCESS table is served through TCRdb, limited to in-frame sequences with V and J called. Missing clones are a known gap in these copies; in checked studies unresolved V genes cover under half, and the rest lacks a known reason. V, J and clone size derive from that table, while D and trimming were established from the DNA sequence. Here the sample has around 10,000 clones; roughly three quarters occur a single time. The ten top clones hold 25% to 35% of the sample.

Between about 2014 and 2018, the patients underwent resection in either Japan or China. The histologic diagnosis of each case was independently confirmed on H&E slides by two lung cancer pathologists. FFPE tissue was used for DNA isolation with the AllPrep DNA/RNA FFPE Kit. The rearrangement combines TRBV7-8 with TRBJ2-7, and TRBD1 may be the D gene, going by 6 matching bases. The sample taken for sequencing was FFPE normal lung tissue adjacent to the tumor. This TCR was recovered from a person in their sixties with lung adenocarcinoma. Some clones in this sample may be carry-over from other donors' samples. The CDR3 has the sequence CASSLGQYEQYF. The DNA is TGTGCCAGCAGCCTCGGACAGTACGAGCAGTACTTC.